This TCR beta chain stems from a study of spatial heterogeneity in lung cancer. Study summary: More than 70 TRACERx patients with early, untreated non-small cell lung cancer donated samples. In cases with available follow-up PBMC samples, these were sequenced at a median of around 2 years after resection. Compared with alpha-chain sequences, beta-chain sequences were consistently detected in greater numbers.

This clonotype was counted a few times. TCRdb re-analysed the 5' RACE reads in MiXCR, keeping a single row per CDR3 protein. The sample records 95,000 to 120,000 distinct CDR3 sequences, approximately 10% being singletons. Deletions cut 1 base from V and 3 bases from J, with 17 bases between. Germline V gene sequence: CDR1 SGHRS, CDR2 YFSETQ. This CDR3 comprises 17 residues. The time point denotes: blood at routine non-recurrence follow-up after resection. Unsorted samples of tumor, nontumor lung or frozen PBMC had their whole RNA sequenced. The TCR comes from a female donor with early-stage non-small cell lung cancer. This sample comprised PBMCs, obtained at follow-up. This chain connects TRBV5-1 to TRBJ2-1; D might be TRBD2 (5 bases). The CDR3 sequence: CASSLPTERSNYNEQFF. CDR3 nucleotides: TGCGCCAGCAGCTTGCCGACGGAGCGGTCTAACTACAATGAGCAGTTCTTC.